Listed here are 18 T cell receptor beta chains from one sample, sequenced in a study of blood T cells in healthy people across ages (dated by TCRdb to about 2015). Libraries were constructed by 5' RACE. The listed sequencing device is Illumina HiSeq 2500. A second PCR of roughly 7 to 11 cycles was run with a J-beta primer mix and a sample-barcoded 5' primer. In TCRdb, the public reads were trimmed at Q25 with fastp and aligned with MiXCR, with productive beta chains retained. Merged by CDR3 protein, the rows form single entries marked with the most common genes and DNA. In this sample the table shows fewer than 750,000 distinct CDR3 sequences, around 52% of which occur a single time. The ten largest clones represent about 13% of the sample. What was sequenced was blood. The receptor set was obtained from a woman at least 80 years old in good health.

This clonotype was counted only a few times. The chain employs TRBV25-1 and TRBJ2-3; perhaps TRBD2 as D (5 bases). Trimming left V 2 bases short and J 8 bases short, with 5 bases between. The CDR3 is 11 residues long. CDR1 is MGHDK and CDR2 is SYGVNS in the germline V gene. The CDR3 reads CASSEGGTQYF. CDR3 DNA: TGTGCCAGCAGTGAAGGAGGTACGCAGTATTTT.

This clonotype was observed once. This clone may be a read error of a much larger clone one base away. The CDR3 here is CASLRGRFSTDAQYF. CDR3 nucleotide sequence: TGTGCCAGCCTGCGGGGGAGATTTAGCACAGATGCGCAGTATTTT. The V gene is TRBV12-3 or TRBV12-4, the J gene TRBJ2-3; 7 nucleotides line up with TRBD2. The CDR3 extends over 15 amino acids.

The chain combines TRBV4-3 with TRBJ2-7, with 9 bases lining up with TRBD1. This CDR3 contains 14 residues. CDR1 is LGHNA, CDR2 YSLEER, per germline. After removal of 4 bases from V and 5 bases from J, the junction contained 6 bases not matched to a gene. The CDR3 coding sequence is TGCGCCAGCAGCCGGGGACAGGGTTTGGACGAGCAGTACTTC. Amino acids: CASSRGQGLDEQYF.

The J gene is TRBJ2-1, the V gene TRBV12-3 or TRBV12-4; TRBD2 matches at 7 bases. This CDR3 spans 15 amino acids. V shed 6 bases and J 15 bases; nucleotides not matched to a gene: 20. DNA of the CDR3: TGTGCCAGCAGCCATCAAGCGGGACCCTTTAGTGGTTTGTTCTTC. Its protein is CASSHQAGPFSGLFF.

This chain connects TRBV7-3 to TRBJ2-2, with 9 nucleotides matching TRBD1. From germline, CDR1 is SGHTA and CDR2 FQGTGA. The CDR3 sequence is 16 residues long. With V trimmed by 2 bases and J by 3 bases, 4 bases remained unmatched. As DNA, the CDR3 is TGTGCCAGCAGCTTATTGGGACAGGGTGACACCGGGGAGCTGTTTTTT. Its protein is CASSLLGQGDTGELFF.

The J gene is TRBJ2-3, the V gene TRBV6-5; the D gene is possibly TRBD2 (6 bases). In germline, CDR1 is MNHEY, CDR2 SVGAGI. Trimming shortened V by 2 bases and J by 3 bases, and 12 bases separated the two germline ends. CDR3 length: 15 residues. The CDR3 DNA follows: TGTGCCAGCAGTTACGGGGACTCGAAAACAGATACGCAGTATTTT. Amino acid sequence: CASSYGDSKTDTQYF.

This clonotype was counted at least ten times. The V and J genes are TRBV27 and TRBJ2-4, with TRBD1 matching 11 bases. There are 16 residues in the CDR3. V was clipped by 6 bases and J by 2 bases; unmatched bases: 6. Per germline, CDR1 MNHEY and CDR2 SMNVEV (reference sequence). This CDR3 is CASRTGTGGSKNIQYF. The CDR3 DNA is TGTGCCAGCAGGACCGGGACAGGGGGGTCCAAAAACATTCAGTACTTC.

The genes are TRBV20-1 and TRBJ2-1; a possible D gene is TRBD2 (7 bases). With 1 base removed from V and 2 bases from J, the gap between germline ends came to 21 bases. The germline gives CDR1 DFQATT, CDR2 SNEGSKA (reference sequence). The CDR3 extends over 18 amino acids. The DNA for the CDR3 is TGCAGTGCTAGAGGAAACAGGGTTCGAGGACTAGCCTACAATGAGCAGTTCTTC. Translating it yields CSARGNRVRGLAYNEQFF.

The gene calls are TRBV14 and TRBJ1-2; possible D gene TRBD1, 5 bases. The CDR3 is 15 residues long. V was pared by 1 base and J by 4 bases, with 13 bases between. Germline loops: CDR1 SGHDN, CDR2 FVKESK. Here the CDR3 reads CASSQAGVEGYGYTF. CDR3 nucleotide sequence: TGTGCCAGCAGCCAAGCGGGGGTGGAGGGCTATGGCTACACCTTC.

The chain recombines TRBV7-8 with TRBJ2-1; no definite D call. CDR1 SGHVS and CDR2 FQNEAQ come from the germline V gene. The V and J ends lost 0 bases and 1 base respectively, with 4 bases between them. CDR3 length equals 14 residues. This chain's CDR3 is CASSLAVSYNEQFF. For the CDR3, the DNA is TGTGCCAGCAGCTTAGCGGTTTCCTACAATGAGCAGTTCTTC.

In this sample, this clonotype turned up a few times. The chain recombines TRBV15 with TRBJ1-1, with TRBD1 matching over 7 bases. V was clipped by 5 bases and J by 3 bases; unmatched bases: 6. The CDR3 extends over 14 amino acids. In germline, CDR1 is LNHNV, CDR2 YYDKDF (reference sequence). CDR3 protein: CATSLRQGDTEAFF. The CDR3 DNA sequence: TGTGCCACCAGCTTGCGACAGGGAGACACTGAAGCTTTCTTT.

Ten or more counts support this clonotype. The genes are TRBV7-2 and TRBJ2-3, with a possible D match to TRBD1 (6 bases). The CDR3 has 15 amino acids. CDR1 is SGHTA and CDR2 is FQGNSA in the germline V gene. V lost 2 bases and J lost 2, with 11 bases in between. The CDR3 bases are TGTGCCAGCAGCTTATACCCAGGGGACACAGATACGCAGTATTTT. It translates to CASSLYPGDTDTQYF.

The CDR3 DNA reads as TGCGGGGGAGGGGGGGGGCTCTATGGCTACACCTTC. It yields the protein CGGGGGLYGYTF. The rearrangement links TRBV20-1 to TRBJ1-2; a possible D gene is TRBD1 (6 bases). The CDR3 spans 12 residues. CDR1 is DFQATT, CDR2 SNEGSKA, per germline (reference sequence).

The V call is TRBV29-1, the J call TRBJ2-3; D may be TRBD2 (6 bases). V shed 4 bases and J shed 1 base, with 9 bases lying between them. The CDR3 totals 13 residues. Germline CDR1 and CDR2: SQVTM and ANQGSEA. The chain's CDR3 is CSVASAGTDTQYF. DNA for the CDR3: TGCAGCGTTGCTAGCGCGGGCACAGATACGCAGTATTTT.

Concerning this clonotype itself: A junction boundary mismatches the germline segment, possibly from a read error. The genes are TRBV6-5 and TRBJ1-2; 9 bases match TRBD1. Germline V gives CDR1 MNHEY, CDR2 SVGAGI. This CDR3 is 15 amino acids long. CDR3 in DNA: TGTGCCGGCAGTTCGGCCGGGACAGGGACCTATGGCTACACCTTC. It is translated as CAGSSAGTGTYGYTF.

The chain combines TRBV7-8 with TRBJ2-1, with D unclear. Germline V CDR1 and CDR2: SGHVS, FQNEAQ. The CDR3 is 15 amino acids. The V and J ends lost 4 bases and 5 bases respectively, with 15 bases between them. CDR3 nucleotides: TGTGCCAGCAGCTGGGAATCCCTATCTAACAATGAGCAGTTCTTC. It specifies CASSWESLSNNEQFF.

J is TRBJ2-1 and V is TRBV7-9; possible D gene TRBD1, 7 bases. CDR1 and CDR2 (germline): SEHNR, FQNEAQ (reference sequence). V was cut by 5 bases and J by 6 bases, with 14 bases left in between. The CDR3 extends over 14 amino acids. In DNA form, the CDR3 reads TGTGCCAGCAGCGCGCGGGACAGACTCAATGAGCAGTTCTTC. It encodes CASSARDRLNEQFF. The entire variable domain, with the rest obtained from reference TRBV7-9 and TRBJ2-1, is as follows: DTGVSQNPRHKITKRGQNVTFRCDPISEHNRLYWYRQTLGQGPEFLTYFQNEAQLEKSRLLSDRFSAERPKGSFSTLEIQRTEQGDSAMYLCASSARDRLNEQFFGPGTRLTVL.

In regard to this clonotype: One junction end disagrees with the germline gene, perhaps due to a read error. The CDR3 DNA is TGTGCCGGCAGGGACCCCATAACTAATGAAAAACTGTTTTTT. Residues: CAGRDPITNEKLFF. This chain joins TRBV2 and TRBJ1-4, with D perhaps matching TRBD1 (5 bases). CDR1 and CDR2 (germline): SNHLY, FYNNEI. The CDR3 extends over 14 amino acids.